Shown below are 27 T cell receptor beta chains from a single sample sequenced in a study of control samples from healthy donors and cancer patients. Profiled with immunoSEQ multiplex PCR; TCRdb holds only in-frame clones, not every one. The sample lists around 33,000 clones, about 88% seen once, with 1.6% in the top ten. Material: PBMCs. These receptor sequences come from a middle-aged woman with lung cancer.

The chain has TRBV15 and TRBJ1-5; 8 bases are shared with TRBD1. Per germline, CDR1 LNHNV and CDR2 YYDKDF (reference sequence). V dropped 4 bases and J dropped 5; count of bases not matched to a gene: 7. The CDR3 is 15 residues long. CDR3 nucleotides: TGTGCCACCAGCACGGGCAGGGGGCCGCATCAGCCCCAGCATTTT. It translates to CATSTGRGPHQPQHF.

The chain couples TRBV12-5 to TRBJ2-3; D may correspond to TRBD1 or TRBD2 (6 bases each). The V and J ends lost 7 bases and 0 bases respectively, with 11 bases between them. The germline V gene encodes CDR1 LGHNT and CDR2 FRNRAP. CDR3 length: 14 residues. The CDR3 DNA sequence: TGTGCTAGTGCCACGGGGGCTAGCACAGATACGCAGTATTTT. It is translated as CASATGASTDTQYF.

The rearrangement links TRBV9 to TRBJ1-5; no clear D. The length of the CDR3 is 15 residues. V lost 1 base to trimming and J lost 6 bases, with 14 bases between them. Germline V CDR1 and CDR2: SGDLS, YYNGEE. CDR3 nucleotides: TGTGCCAGCAGCGTACTAGCCGACGCTGCTCAGCCCCAGCATTTT. It encodes CASSVLADAAQPQHF.

V is TRBV9 and J is TRBJ1-1; D not resolved. The CDR3 is made up of 11 amino acids. V dropped 6 bases and J dropped 5 bases, with 8 bases sitting between them. The germline V gene encodes CDR1 SGDLS and CDR2 YYNGEE. The CDR3 DNA is TGTGCCAGCACCCCGATTACTGAAGCTTTCTTT. It encodes CASTPITEAFF.

The chain links TRBV5-1 to TRBJ2-1, with a possible D match to TRBD2 (6 bases). Per germline, CDR1 SGHRS and CDR2 YFSETQ. Trimming took off 0 bases at V and 5 bases at J, with 12 bases between the two ends. The CDR3 length is 15 residues. The CDR3 nucleotides read TGCGCCAGCAGCTTGGAAGGCGGGGCCAACAATGAGCAGTTCTTC. It is translated as CASSLEGGANNEQFF.

The rearrangement joins TRBV25-1 to TRBJ2-2, with 7 bases fitting TRBD1. The CDR3 has 16 residues. V lost 3 bases to trimming and J lost 2 bases; unmatched junction nucleotides: 6. Germline V gene data show CDR1 as MGHDK and CDR2 as SYGVNS. CDR3 sequence: CASSDPRDRNTGELFF. Here the CDR3 DNA reads TGTGCCAGCAGTGACCCCCGGGACAGAAACACCGGGGAGCTGTTTTTT.

Comment on this clone: This same CDR3 is encoded by further DNA sequences in the sample. The chain employs TRBV20-1 and TRBJ1-1, with D hard to call. The CDR3 runs 11 residues. Germline V CDR1 and CDR2: DFQATT, SNEGSKA (reference sequence). The V end lost 3 bases, the J end lost 4 bases, and 6 bases lay between the germline ends. CDR3 DNA sequence: TGCAGTGCTAGGTCAGGCACTGAAGCTTTCTTT. Protein product: CSARSGTEAFF.

This clone was recorded once. The V and J genes are TRBV24-1 and TRBJ2-5, with 10 bases identical to TRBD2. CDR3 length equals 15 residues. Trimming cost V 3 bases and J 3 bases; bases outside gene matches: 3. Germline loops: CDR1 KGHDR, CDR2 SFDVKD. CDR3 nucleotide sequence: TGTGCCACCAGTGATGCGGGACTAGCGAAAGAGACCCAGTACTTC. Translating it yields CATSDAGLAKETQYF.

This clone was found once. CDR3 nucleotides: TGCGCCAGCAGCCAAGATTCAGGGAACACCGGGGAGCTGTTTTTT. It codes for CASSQDSGNTGELFF. V is TRBV4-3 and J is TRBJ2-2; no clear D gene. Trimming removed 0 bases at V and 1 base at J, with 6 bases between. CDR1 is LGHNA and CDR2 is YSLEER in the germline V gene. The CDR3 length is 15 residues.

This clone was seen a single time. The chain couples TRBV9 to TRBJ1-4; 7 bases are a match to TRBD1. The CDR3 length is 14 residues. Germline CDR1 and CDR2: SGDLS and YYNGEE. V lost 4 bases and J lost 3; bases outside the gene matches: 3. The CDR3 DNA reads as TGTGCCAGCAGCAGCGGGACAGCTAATGAAAAACTGTTTTTT. It translates to CASSSGTANEKLFF.

As regards this clone: Other DNA sequences within the sample encode an identical CDR3. The chain is built from TRBV19 and TRBJ2-6; D possibly corresponds to TRBD2 (6 bases). The CDR3 totals 17 residues. The germline V gene encodes CDR1 LNHDA and CDR2 SQIVND (reference sequence). Trimming took off 5 bases at V and 0 bases at J, with 14 bases between the two ends. The CDR3 protein is CASSLQGGSSGANVLTF. The CDR3 region has the DNA TGTGCCAGTAGTCTCCAGGGAGGCAGCTCTGGGGCCAACGTCCTGACTTTC.

The chain combines TRBV9 with TRBJ2-2, with D perhaps TRBD1 or TRBD2 (5 bases each). The CDR3 sequence is 16 residues long. Trimming cost V 0 bases and J 2 bases, with 11 bases left between them. The germline CDR1 and CDR2 sequences are SGDLS and YYNGEE. DNA of the CDR3: TGTGCCAGCAGCGTAGCCCGGGACCGAAACACCGGGGAGCTGTTTTTT. This sequence encodes CASSVARDRNTGELFF. Combining the CDR3 with reference TRBV9 and TRBJ2-2 gives the whole variable domain DSGVTQTPKHLITATGQRVTLRCSPRSGDLSVYWYQQSLDQGLQFLIQYYNGEERAKGNILERFSAQQFPDLHSELNLSSLELGDSALYFCASSVARDRNTGELFFGEGSRLTVL.

J is TRBJ2-5 and V is TRBV3-1 (or the pseudogene TRBV3-2); 11 nucleotides agree with TRBD2. The CDR3 length is 16 residues. V shed 8 bases and J 4 bases; nucleotides not matched to a gene: 12. Germline CDR1 LGHDT, CDR2 YNNKEL (reference sequence). CDR3 in amino acids: CASLSLSGGDGETQYF. DNA for the CDR3: TGTGCCAGCCTCTCACTTAGCGGGGGGGACGGAGAGACCCAGTACTTC.

The V and J genes are TRBV4-1 and TRBJ1-4; D ambiguous. V was trimmed by 2 bases and J by 5 bases, leaving 9 bases between them. The CDR3 totals 14 residues. Germline assignment: CDR1 MGHRA and CDR2 YSYEKL. CDR3 sequence: CASSQSVWNEKLFF. For the CDR3, the DNA is TGCGCCAGCAGCCAATCTGTGTGGAATGAAAAACTGTTTTTT.

This rearrangement joins TRBV30 to TRBJ1-5, with a tentative D call TRBD1 (5 bases). The germline V gene has CDR1 GTSNPN and CDR2 SVGIG (reference sequence). V was pared by 1 base and J by 7 bases, with 8 bases between. The CDR3 covers 12 residues. The CDR3 loop reads CAWSAKGQPQHF. CDR3 nucleotides: TGTGCCTGGAGTGCGAAGGGGCAGCCCCAGCATTTT.

This clone was counted between two and nine times. V gene TRBV7-2 combines with J gene TRBJ2-3, with TRBD2 identical over 9 bases. CDR1 is SGHTA, CDR2 FQGNSA, per germline. The trim removed 3 bases at V and 3 bases at J, leaving 7 bases unmatched. This CDR3 is 16 amino acids long. The CDR3 here is CASSFRAGGPTDTQYF. In nucleotides, the CDR3 is TGTGCCAGCAGCTTCCGCGCGGGGGGGCCGACAGATACGCAGTATTTT.

The gene calls are TRBV18 and TRBJ2-5; TRBD1 matches at 9 bases. The CDR3 consists of 14 residues. Trimming at V came to 3 bases and at J to 4 bases, leaving 3 bases not matched to a gene. Germline V gene sequence: CDR1 KGHSH, CDR2 LQKENI. CDR3 DNA sequence: TGTGCCAGCTCACCGGGACAGGGTAGAGAGACCCAGTACTTC. The encoded protein is CASSPGQGRETQYF.

V and J are TRBV5-5 and TRBJ1-1; D gene ambiguous. This CDR3 has 18 residues. The V end was cut by 1 base, the J end by 0 bases, with 19 bases between. CDR1 and CDR2 from the germline V gene are SGHKS and YYEKEE (reference sequence). CDR3 sequence reads: CASSLRMRAALMNTEAFF. Here the CDR3 DNA reads TGTGCCAGCAGCTTGCGAATGAGAGCGGCCCTCATGAACACTGAAGCTTTCTTT.

The CDR3 DNA sequence: TGTGCCAGCAGTTCGACTAGCGGGAACGAGCAGTACTTC. It translates to CASSSTSGNEQYF. This chain uses TRBV28 with TRBJ2-7, with 11 bases fitting TRBD2. This CDR3 has 13 residues. Germline CDR1 reads MDHEN; CDR2 reads SYDVKM. V dropped 4 bases and J dropped 5; count of bases not matched to a gene: 1.

The rearrangement uses TRBV5-6 and TRBJ2-1, with TRBD2 identical over 11 bases. Trimming cost V 0 bases and J 4 bases; bases outside gene matches: 6. Per germline, CDR1 SGHDT and CDR2 YYEEEE. This CDR3 has 17 residues. CDR3 DNA sequence: TGTGCCAGCAGCTTGGAACTAGCGGGGGCCTATTACAATGAGCAGTTCTTC. Protein product: CASSLELAGAYYNEQFF. The whole variable domain, filled in from reference TRBV5-6 and TRBJ2-1, reads DAGVTQSPTHLIKTRGQQVTLRCSPKSGHDTVSWYQQALGQGPQFIFQYYEEEERQRGNFPDRFSGHQFPNYSSELNVNALLLGDSALYLCASSLELAGAYYNEQFFGPGTRLTVL.

The gene calls are TRBV28 and TRBJ2-5; no reliable D call. V gave up 3 bases and J gave up 8 bases, with 25 bases separating them. The CDR3 extends over 17 amino acids. Germline V lookup: CDR1 MDHEN, CDR2 SYDVKM. The CDR3, as DNA: TGTGCCAGCAGTTTTTATAGGGATCAGACGAAGATGTATACCCAGTACTTC. It specifies CASSFYRDQTKMYTQYF.

This chain uses TRBV19 with TRBJ1-5; D is perhaps TRBD1 (5 bases). Germline V gene sequence: CDR1 LNHDA, CDR2 SQIVND (reference sequence). The V and J ends lost 6 bases and 9 bases respectively, with 21 bases between them. The CDR3 consists of 15 residues. CDR3 amino acids: CASSQQAAGVWPQHF. CDR3 bases: TGTGCCAGTAGCCAACAGGCGGCGGGGGTTTGGCCCCAGCATTTT.

The J gene is TRBJ1-1, the V gene TRBV5-1; no firm D call. This CDR3 comprises 15 residues. V was clipped by 3 bases and J by 1 base, with 13 bases between them. CDR1 SGHRS and CDR2 YFSETQ come from the germline V gene. This CDR3 is CASSSQGSGNTEAFF. The CDR3 bases are TGCGCCAGCAGCTCTCAAGGGAGTGGGAACACTGAAGCTTTCTTT.

The chain uses TRBV9 and TRBJ2-3, with 10 bases aligning to TRBD2. The V segment lost 2 bases and the J segment 6 bases; nucleotides outside the gene matches: 15. This CDR3 comprises 18 residues. In germline, CDR1 is SGDLS, CDR2 YYNGEE. The CDR3 DNA follows: TGTGCCAGCAGCGTGGCGACTAGCGGGCATGGCCCCCACGATACGCAGTATTTT. It translates to CASSVATSGHGPHDTQYF.

The V call is TRBV4-1, the J call TRBJ2-7; 7 bases align to TRBD1. The CDR3 extends over 14 amino acids. Germline trimming cut 3 bases from V and 7 bases from J; bases unmatched to any gene: 9. CDR1 and CDR2 from the germline V gene are MGHRA and YSYEKL. The CDR3 DNA reads TGCGCCAGCAGCCAGGATAGACAGGGTGGAGAGCAGTACTTC. Amino acids: CASSQDRQGGEQYF.

This sequence joins TRBV10-3 and TRBJ2-2; tentative D call: TRBD2 (5 bases). CDR1 ENHRY and CDR2 SYGVKD come from the germline V gene. V lost 6 bases and J 6 bases, leaving 17 bases between the germline ends. CDR3 size: 15 residues. This CDR3 reads CAISPVDEEAGELFF. The DNA for the CDR3 is TGTGCCATCAGCCCGGTTGATGAGGAGGCCGGGGAGCTGTTTTTT.

The genes are TRBV2 and TRBJ1-2, with D possibly TRBD1 on 6 matching bases. Trimming shortened V by 3 bases and J by 12 bases, and 11 bases separated the two germline ends. This CDR3 contains 11 residues. The V gene's germline CDR1 is SNHLY and CDR2 FYNNEI. CDR3 sequence: CASSEGGWNTF. The CDR3 nucleotides read TGTGCCAGCAGTGAGGGGGGCTGGAACACCTTC.